A single sample gave rise to the 21 T cell receptor beta chains below, sequenced in a study of blood T cells in healthy people across ages (dated by TCRdb to the mid-2010s). The protocol used for the library was 5' RACE. Sequenced using an Illumina HiSeq 2500. The second PCR ran for about 7 to 11 cycles and used a J-beta primer mix along with a sample-barcoded 5' primer. In-frame beta chains were kept once TCRdb had trimmed the public reads at Q25 with fastp and called clones with MiXCR. Entries that share a CDR3 protein sequence are merged under the most common genes and DNA. This sample lists approximately 1,000,000 distinct CDR3 sequences; 45% were detected once. Approximately 17% of the sample is in the top ten clones. Sequenced: blood. The receptor source for this set is a woman aged 55-69 years in good health.

This clonotype turned up a few times. The chain joins TRBV27 to TRBJ2-3; no reliable D call. CDR3 length equals 12 residues. CDR1 is MNHEY, CDR2 SMNVEV, per germline (reference sequence). Trimming removed 6 bases at V and 6 bases at J, with 10 bases between. CDR3 region: CASRYLGDTQYF. In DNA form, the CDR3 reads TGTGCCAGCAGATACCTAGGGGATACGCAGTATTTT.

The chain has TRBV25-1 and TRBJ2-7; tentatively, D is TRBD1 (5 bases). The DNA end favors TRBJ2-5, so the J call may be wrong. Germline assignment: CDR1 MGHDK and CDR2 SYGVNS. CDR3 length: 14 amino acids. CDR3 in DNA: TGTGCCAGCAGTGAGACGAAAGGGGAAGAGACCCAGTACTTC. Translating gives CASSETKGEETQYF.

This clonotype was detected once. The rearrangement joins TRBV12-3 or TRBV12-4 to TRBJ2-7; 7 positions match TRBD1. The end of the DNA fits TRBJ2-5 better, so the J call may be wrong. CDR3 size: 16 residues. For the CDR3, the DNA is TGTGCCAGCAGTTTCGGCGGAAGGGGGCTGGGTGAGACCCAGTACTTC. This translates into CASSFGGRGLGETQYF.

The J gene is TRBJ2-7, the V gene TRBV20-1; possible D gene TRBD2, 6 bases. The CDR3 totals 13 residues. Trimming cost V 2 bases and J 1 base, with 9 bases left between them. From germline, CDR1 is DFQATT and CDR2 SNEGSKA (reference sequence). The chain's CDR3 is CSARWRGSYEQYF. Written as DNA, the CDR3 is TGCAGTGCTAGATGGCGGGGTTCCTACGAGCAGTACTTC.

This sequence joins TRBV10-3 and TRBJ2-1; the D is unclear. In germline, CDR1 is ENHRY, CDR2 SYGVKD. This CDR3 region has 9 residues. V was pared by 11 bases and J by 5 bases, with 4 bases between. The CDR3 region has the DNA TGTGCCTCGAACAATGAGCAGTTCTTC. Protein: CASNNEQFF.

The CDR3 loop is CASSNSGSSYNEQFF. CDR3 in DNA: TGTGCCAGCAGTAATAGCGGGAGCTCCTACAATGAGCAGTTCTTC. This chain links TRBV9 with TRBJ2-1, with 9 positions matching TRBD2. The length of the CDR3 is 15 residues. Germline CDR1 and CDR2: SGDLS and YYNGEE. Trimming cost V 5 bases and J 0 bases; bases outside gene matches: 3.

CDR3 bases: TGTGCCAGCAGCTTACGACAGGGGGATGTCTATGGCTACACCTTC. This translates into CASSLRQGDVYGYTF. The chain recombines TRBV7-9 with TRBJ1-2, with 9 bases fitting TRBD1. CDR1 and CDR2 from the germline V gene are SEHNR and FQNEAQ (reference sequence). The CDR3 runs to 15 residues. The ends lost 2 bases at V and 4 bases at J; junction bases unmatched: 5.

The gene calls are TRBV5-1 and TRBJ2-5; D is possibly TRBD1 (6 bases). Trimming cost V 4 bases and J 4 bases, with 17 bases left between them. This CDR3 comprises 15 residues. Germline assignment: CDR1 SGHRS and CDR2 YFSETQ. The CDR3 region is CASSRGSQGRETQYF. CDR3 bases: TGCGCCAGCAGCCGCGGTAGCCAGGGGAGAGAGACCCAGTACTTC. The full variable domain, completed using reference TRBV5-1 and TRBJ2-5, is KAGVTQTPRYLIKTRGQQVTLSCSPISGHRSVSWYQQTPGQGLQFLFEYFSETQRNKGNFPGRFSGRQFSNSRSEMNVSTLELGDSALYLCASSRGSQGRETQYFGPGTRLLVL.

V usage is TRBV20-1 and J usage is TRBJ2-2; D is perhaps TRBD2 (6 bases). CDR1 is DFQATT, CDR2 SNEGSKA, per germline (reference sequence). This CDR3 is built from 15 residues. V lost 3 bases to trimming and J lost 4 bases, with 15 bases between them. CDR3: CSAREGPRGTGELFF. In DNA form, the CDR3 reads TGCAGTGCTAGGGAGGGCCCGCGAGGCACCGGGGAGCTGTTTTTT.

The V gene is TRBV27, the J gene TRBJ2-4; TRBD2 agrees at 9 bases. TRBJ2-7 matches the DNA end more closely, so the J call is doubtful. There are 15 residues in the CDR3. Germline CDR1 is MNHEY and CDR2 is SMNVEV (reference sequence). The DNA for the CDR3 is TGTGCCAGCAGTCCCGGACTAGCGACAACCTACGAGCAGTACTTC. Amino acids: CASSPGLATTYEQYF.

This chain links TRBV29-1 with TRBJ2-3; perhaps D is TRBD1 or TRBD2 (5 bases each). Trimming stripped 6 bases from V and 3 bases from J, with 13 bases between. Germline V gives CDR1 SQVTM, CDR2 ANQGSEA. CDR3 length: 13 amino acids. CDR3 loop: CSVKGTMTDTQYF. DNA of the CDR3: TGCAGCGTCAAAGGGACCATGACAGATACGCAGTATTTT.

A few counts support this clonotype. The chain recombines TRBV3-1 with TRBJ1-2; TRBD1 is a possible D gene (6 bases). Looked up from germline, CDR1 is LGHDT and CDR2 is YNNKEL (reference sequence). V lost 6 bases to trimming and J lost 4 bases, with 15 bases between them. The CDR3 is made up of 14 amino acids. CDR3 sequence reads: CASRPQGTAYGYTF. CDR3 DNA: TGTGCCAGCAGGCCCCAGGGGACCGCCTATGGCTACACCTTC.

This clonotype was found once. In DNA form, the CDR3 reads TGTGCCAGCAGTGAAGCCCACAATCAGCCCCAGCATTTT. Translation gives CASSEAHNQPQHF. V is TRBV6-1 and J is TRBJ1-5; no clear D. CDR1 and CDR2 from the germline V gene are MNHNS and SASEGT. The CDR3 has 13 amino acids. V lost 0 bases to trimming and J lost 3 bases, with 3 bases between them.

This clonotype was counted a few times. The chain's CDR3 is CASRQISGTAYEQYF. CDR3 in DNA: TGTGCCAGCAGACAAATTAGCGGGACGGCCTACGAGCAGTACTTC. This chain links TRBV27 with TRBJ2-7; 8 bases are shared with TRBD2. Germline V gene sequence: CDR1 MNHEY, CDR2 SMNVEV (reference sequence). The trim removed 6 bases at V and 2 bases at J, leaving 9 bases unmatched. The CDR3 consists of 15 residues.

This sequence joins TRBV6-4 and TRBJ2-1, with D tentatively TRBD2 (5 bases). Trimming shortened V by 2 bases and J by 3 bases, and 8 bases separated the two germline ends. CDR3 length equals 14 residues. Germline CDR1 and CDR2: MRHNA and SNTAGT. The CDR3 here is CASSDTGNYNEQFF. In nucleotides, the CDR3 is TGTGCCAGCAGTGACACCGGGAACTACAATGAGCAGTTCTTC.

This clonotype occurred a few times. The rearrangement links TRBV3-1 to TRBJ2-7, with 10 bases aligning to TRBD2. Germline lookup yields CDR1 LGHDT and CDR2 YNNKEL (reference sequence). Germline trimming cut 1 base from V and 0 bases from J; bases unmatched to any gene: 3. The CDR3 runs 16 residues. The CDR3 DNA reads TGTGCCAGCAGCCAAGGAGCGGGAGGGGGCTCCTACGAGCAGTACTTC. Protein product: CASSQGAGGGSYEQYF.

This clonotype was counted only a few times. This chain links TRBV11-2 with TRBJ1-6; D uncertain. Per germline, CDR1 SGHAT and CDR2 FQNNGV. The CDR3 totals 13 residues. V was shortened by 0 bases and J by 10 bases, with 7 bases between the two germline ends. CDR3 sequence: CASSLDPQSPLHF. The DNA for the CDR3 is TGTGCCAGCAGCTTAGATCCGCAGTCACCCCTCCACTTT. The variable domain in full, completed from reference TRBV11-2 and TRBJ1-6, reads EAGVAQSPRYKIIEKRQSVAFWCNPISGHATLYWYQQILGQGPKLLIQFQNNGVVDDSQLPKDRFSAERLKGVDSTLKIQPAKLEDSAVYLCASSLDPQSPLHFGNGTRLTVT.

A single count supports this clonotype. The chain is built from TRBV5-4 and TRBJ1-2, with 9 bases lining up with TRBD1. The germline V gene has CDR1 SGHNT and CDR2 YYREEE (reference sequence). J lost 8 bases, V lost 4 bases, and 9 bases had no gene match. CDR3 length: 14 residues. CDR3 sequence reads: CASSPLGQGYGYTF. The CDR3 DNA sequence: TGTGCCAGCAGCCCTCTGGGACAGGGATACGGCTACACCTTC.

This clonotype was counted a few times. V usage is TRBV7-2 and J usage is TRBJ1-2, with 10 nucleotides matching TRBD1. CDR1 is SGHTA and CDR2 is FQGNSA in the germline V gene. Losses at the gene ends were 5 bases for V and 2 bases for J; bases not matched to a gene: 8. This CDR3 spans 16 amino acids. This CDR3 reads CASSPRLGQGNYGYTF. CDR3 DNA sequence: TGTGCCAGCAGCCCCAGATTGGGACAGGGGAACTATGGCTACACCTTC.

J is TRBJ2-1 and V is TRBV7-9, with no clear D. Deletions cut 4 bases from V and 8 bases from J, with 9 bases between. The CDR3 runs 12 residues. Germline V gene sequence: CDR1 SEHNR, CDR2 FQNEAQ (reference sequence). The CDR3 protein is CASSSKFDEQFF. CDR3 DNA: TGTGCCAGCAGCTCCAAGTTTGATGAGCAGTTCTTC.

The V gene is TRBV11-2, the J gene TRBJ2-1; 12 bases fit TRBD2. After removal of 5 bases from V and 6 bases from J, the junction contained 8 bases not matched to a gene. Germline CDR1 and CDR2: SGHAT and FQNNGV. The CDR3 loop spans 16 amino acids. CDR3 DNA sequence: TGTGCCAGCAGCACCACTTCTAGCGGGAGGGTCAATGAGCAGTTCTTC. Encoded protein: CASSTTSSGRVNEQFF.